The rows below give T cell receptor beta chains drawn from one sample of a study of shared clonotypes between healthy human individuals. Assay: immunoSEQ multiplex PCR; the TCRdb copy retains only in-frame clones and omits some. Among about 2 million clones listed, roughly 94% were seen once. Sequencing input: naive CD8+ T cells sorted from blood. These TCRs come from a man younger than 35 in good health. The CDR3 runs from the conserved cysteine through the conserved F or W. Each record gives: clone size, V gene, CDR3 protein. Rows may omit the clone size; those that give it use once, few, many or a size class.

abundance: few
v_gene: TRBV27
CDR3aa: CASTPRDDPYGYTF

abundance: .
v_gene: TRBV30
CDR3aa: CASDLAGGLHTDTQYF

abundance: .
v_gene: TRBV2
CDR3aa: CASKAGGENNEQFF

abundance: .
v_gene: TRBV4-3
CDR3aa: CASSQAGAGAPTGELFF

abundance: .
v_gene: TRBV25-1
CDR3aa: CASSVRGNFAYEQYF

abundance: .
v_gene: TRBV10-3
CDR3aa: CAISEPDRGNEKLFF

abundance: .
v_gene: TRBV2
CDR3aa: CATAFDEQYF

abundance: .
v_gene: TRBV27
CDR3aa: CASSEDSRNQPQHF

abundance: .
v_gene: TRBV6-1
CDR3aa: CASSEMGTSSEQYF

abundance: .
v_gene: TRBV7-9
CDR3aa: CASSFPGLAGFAEQFF

abundance: once
v_gene: TRBV29-1
CDR3aa: CSVAGTDSTNYGYTF

abundance: .
v_gene: TRBV5-1
CDR3aa: CASSLEIAGGPRETQYF

abundance: .
v_gene: TRBV7-2
CDR3aa: CASSLGSWGNTEAFF

abundance: .
v_gene: TRBV30
CDR3aa: CAWSTGLAGLTDTQYF

abundance: .
v_gene: TRBV29-1
CDR3aa: CSVGDSGRPGELFF

abundance: .
v_gene: TRBV6-5
CDR3aa: CASSGRGLYNEQFF

abundance: .
v_gene: TRBV19
CDR3aa: CASNPGTSGADIHF

abundance: .
v_gene: TRBV19
CDR3aa: CASKGFGTEAFF

abundance: .
v_gene: TRBV13
CDR3aa: CASSPAGWGELFF

abundance: .
v_gene: TRBV2
CDR3aa: CASSEGIVAFF

abundance: once
v_gene: TRBV7-9
CDR3aa: CASSPQGSAYEQYF

abundance: .
v_gene: TRBV7-8
CDR3aa: CASSSDYGGPNYGYTF

abundance: .
v_gene: TRBV5-1
CDR3aa: CASSPSSEDYEQYF

abundance: .
v_gene: TRBV29-1
CDR3aa: CSVSGTEDTIYF

abundance: .
v_gene: TRBV7-2
CDR3aa: CASSLDRDSYNEQFF

abundance: .
v_gene: TRBV13
CDR3aa: CASSGGTRHEQYF

abundance: .
v_gene: TRBV9
CDR3aa: CASSPGGASYNEQFF

abundance: .
v_gene: TRBV11-2
CDR3aa: CASSLVIGQGANEQFF

abundance: .
v_gene: TRBV4-1
CDR3aa: CASSQGSTQYF

abundance: .
v_gene: TRBV4-3
CDR3aa: CASSPQGDRGLTGELFF

abundance: .
v_gene: TRBV5-5
CDR3aa: CASSVIGQGVMNTEAFF

abundance: .
v_gene: TRBV7-8
CDR3aa: CASSPSGRGNEQFF

abundance: .
v_gene: TRBV10-3
CDR3aa: CAIRDGTGVNEQFF

abundance: once
v_gene: TRBV27
CDR3aa: CASRPQGTYYGYTF

abundance: .
v_gene: TRBV5-5
CDR3aa: CASSLGFNTQYF

abundance: .
v_gene: TRBV27
CDR3aa: CASSPSLTNEKLFF

abundance: .
v_gene: TRBV15
CDR3aa: CATSREGGLSTGELFF

abundance: .
v_gene: TRBV4-1
CDR3aa: CASSQMGQGLNEQFF

abundance: once
v_gene: TRBV4-1
CDR3aa: CASSQGTVGGPYEQYF

abundance: .
v_gene: TRBV7-9
CDR3aa: CASSLPSGYEQYF

abundance: .
v_gene: TRBV5-1
CDR3aa: CASSTNRVEQYF

abundance: .
v_gene: TRBV30
CDR3aa: CAWSPGQGSPLHF

abundance: .
v_gene: TRBV29-1
CDR3aa: CSAFALNTGELFF

abundance: .
v_gene: TRBV27
CDR3aa: CASSPGLAGGSQTQYF

abundance: few
v_gene: TRBV19
CDR3aa: CASSARPNEDYGYTF

abundance: .
v_gene: TRBV11-2
CDR3aa: CASSYRTRSEQYF

abundance: .
v_gene: TRBV28
CDR3aa: CASSFPQRDLTDTQYF

abundance: once
v_gene: TRBV27
CDR3aa: CASSLSPGTGLYGYTF

abundance: .
v_gene: TRBV7-8
CDR3aa: CASSLGQGGYTF

abundance: .
v_gene: TRBV30
CDR3aa: CAWSFEDRGSEQYF

abundance: once
v_gene: TRBV4-2
CDR3aa: CASSQSGGNQETQYF

abundance: .
v_gene: TRBV10-1
CDR3aa: CASSDGGNTEAFF

abundance: .
v_gene: TRBV2
CDR3aa: CASSQTSGGTAYF

abundance: .
v_gene: TRBV5-6
CDR3aa: CASSFQGSSQHF